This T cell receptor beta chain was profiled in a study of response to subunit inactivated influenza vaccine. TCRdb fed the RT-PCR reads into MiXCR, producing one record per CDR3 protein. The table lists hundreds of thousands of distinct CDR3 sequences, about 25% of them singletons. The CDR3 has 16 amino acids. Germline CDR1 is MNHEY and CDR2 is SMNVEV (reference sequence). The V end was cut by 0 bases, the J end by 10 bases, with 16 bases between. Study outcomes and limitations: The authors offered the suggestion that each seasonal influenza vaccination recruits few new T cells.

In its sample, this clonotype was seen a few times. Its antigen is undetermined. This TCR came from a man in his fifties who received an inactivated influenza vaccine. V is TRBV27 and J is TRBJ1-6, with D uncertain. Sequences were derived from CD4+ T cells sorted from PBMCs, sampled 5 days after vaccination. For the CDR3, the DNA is TGTGCCAGCAGTTTATCCCTAGGACCCTTAGAGTCACCCCTCCACTTT. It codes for CASSLSLGPLESPLHF.